The rows below give T cell receptor beta chains drawn from one sample of a study of CD8+CD57+ T cells in acquired aplastic anemia. TCRdb used MiXCR to reprocess the reads, holding one entry per CDR3 protein. The sample lists some 280,000 distinct CDR3 sequences; around 60% were seen once. Specimen: sorted CD4+, CD8+, or CD8+CD57+ T cells (not recorded which) from PBMCs. The receptors were sampled from a human donor with severe aplastic anemia or a healthy control (not recorded which). The CDR3 runs from the conserved cysteine through the conserved F or W. The D gene is left open where the match is weak. Clone size is given for some rows only: seen once, a few or many times, or a class if the clone is expanded.

many	TRBJ2-5	TRBD2	TRBV2	TGTGCCAGCACCATAGCGGGGACCCAAGAGACCCGGTACTTC	CASTIAGTQETRYF
.	TRBJ1-2	.	TRBV7-9	TGTGCCAGCAGCCCCCCCTGGGCAGACAATGGCTACACCTTC	CASSPPWADNGYTF
.	TRBJ1-6	TRBD1	TRBV12-3/TRBV12-4	TGTGCCAGCAGTTCGACAGGGTTGAATTCACCCCTCCACTTT	CASSSTGLNSPLHF
once	TRBJ2-7	TRBD1	TRBV24-1	TGCTTCCCCGGACAGGGGGTAGGCGAGCAGTACTTC	CFPGQGVGEQYF
.	TRBJ2-7	TRBD2	TRBV5-5	TGTGCCAGCAGCGAAAGACTAGCGGGGGGGGACGAGCAGTACTTC	CASSERLAGGDEQYF
few	TRBJ1-2	TRBD1	TRBV12-3/TRBV12-4	TGTGCCAGCAGACTTACAGGGGACGCTAACTATGGCTACACCTTC	CASRLTGDANYGYTF
.	TRBJ2-5	TRBD1	TRBV20-1	TGCAGTGCTAGAATGGGACAGGGGGGAGAGACCCAGTACTTC	CSARMGQGGETQYF
.	TRBJ2-7	TRBD2	TRBV7-7	TGTGCTAGCAGCTTAGACGTTGGGCCGGGGGGCGAGCAGTACTTC	CASSLDVGPGGEQYF
.	TRBJ2-7	TRBD1	TRBV7-2	TGTGCCGGCAGCGAAGACAGGGGGCAGTACTTC	CAGSEDRGQYF
once	TRBJ2-3	.	TRBV25-1	TGTGCCAGTCATCCTGGGGATGGGAGGACAGATACGCAGTATTTT	CASHPGDGRTDTQYF
.	TRBJ2-7	TRBD1	TRBV7-2	TGTGCCAGCAGCCGACAGGGGCCTTACGAGCAGTACTTC	CASSRQGPYEQYF
.	TRBJ1-6	TRBD1	TRBV7-6	TGTGCCAGCAGCTTACAGATACAGGGGTCCTCCTATAATTCACCCCTCCACTTT	CASSLQIQGSSYNSPLHF
many	TRBJ2-2	.	TRBV19	TGTGCCAGTACGAGGACAAAGAACACCGGGGAGCTGTTTTTT	CASTRTKNTGELFF
many	TRBJ2-3	.	TRBV2	TGTGCCAGCAGCTTCGGGGGCGGGGAAGCAGATACGCAGTATTTT	CASSFGGGEADTQYF
many	TRBJ2-7	.	TRBV7-9	TGTGCCAGCAGCTTAGCGACAGTTGGAGGATTGAGCTCCTACGAGCAGTACTTC	CASSLATVGGLSSYEQYF
.	TRBJ2-7	.	TRBV7-9	TGTGCCAGCACGTCCGACCGGGACGCCGCCCACGAGCAGTACTTC	CASTSDRDAAHEQYF
.	TRBJ2-7	.	TRBV20-1	TGCAGTGCTAGAGTCCCCCGACGGGACGAGCAGTACTTC	CSARVPRRDEQYF
few	TRBJ1-5	.	TRBV6-2/TRBV6-3	TGTGCCAGCAGTAGACAGGAACCGAAGCCCCAGCATTTT	CASSRQEPKPQHF
few	TRBJ2-1	.	TRBV5-1	TGTGCCAGCAGCCACGGCACACGGCAGTTCTTC	CASSHGTRQFF
.	TRBJ1-6	.	TRBV2	TGTGCCACCCAACAGGACTCCAATAATTCACCCCTCCACTTT	CATQQDSNNSPLHF
.	TRBJ2-7	TRBD1	TRBV7-6	TGTGCCAGCAGCGACCGACAGGGAAACTACGAGCAGTACTTC	CASSDRQGNYEQYF
few	TRBJ2-5	.	TRBV6-5	TGTGCCACCTCGTTAACTAGTCGGCCAGAGACCCAGTACTTC	CATSLTSRPETQYF
.	TRBJ2-5	.	TRBV2	TGTGCCAGTAATCAAGAGACCCAGTACTTC	CASNQETQYF